Below, 23 T cell receptor beta chains from the same sample are listed, as sequenced in a study of blood T cell repertoires in COVID-19. TCRdb's table, derived via immunoSEQ multiplex PCR, lists solely in-frame clones and lacks some. Among fewer than 200,000 clones listed, roughly nine tenths were seen once. Sequences were obtained from peripheral blood. The receptors shown here come from a man aged 18 to 30 who had recovered from COVID-19.

This chain links TRBV27 with TRBJ2-1, with 9 bases that match TRBD2. This CDR3 is 13 amino acids long. V shed 4 bases and J 12 bases; nucleotides not matched to a gene: 7. CDR1 and CDR2 from the germline V gene are MNHEY and SMNVEV (reference sequence). In nucleotides, the CDR3 is TGTGCCAGCAGTTGGGGACTAGCTGGAATGCAGTTCTTC. Encoded protein: CASSWGLAGMQFF.

The chain employs TRBV6-9 and TRBJ2-7, with D tentatively TRBD1 (6 bases). The V gene's germline CDR1 is MNHGY and CDR2 SVAAGI. This CDR3 spans 15 amino acids. Trimming removed 4 bases at V and 3 bases at J, with 16 bases between. The CDR3 DNA is TGTGCCAGCAGTTCCCTTACAGGGAATAGCTACGAGCAGTACTTC. Protein sequence: CASSSLTGNSYEQYF.

The rearrangement uses TRBV2 and TRBJ1-6; D may be TRBD1 (5 bases). V was trimmed by 4 bases and J by 6 bases, leaving 10 bases between them. Germline V gives CDR1 SNHLY, CDR2 FYNNEI. The CDR3 contains 14 residues. This CDR3 reads CASSGPDSNSPLHF. CDR3 DNA sequence: TGTGCCAGCAGTGGGCCTGACAGTAATTCACCCCTCCACTTT. Using reference TRBV2 and TRBJ1-6 for the parts outside the CDR3, the full variable domain is EPEVTQTPSHQVTQMGQEVILRCVPISNHLYFYWYRQILGQKVEFLVSFYNNEISEKSEIFDDQFSVERPDGSNFTLKIRSTKLEDSAMYFCASSGPDSNSPLHFGNGTRLTVT.

This chain uses TRBV6-5 with TRBJ1-1; D is ambiguous. CDR1 MNHEY and CDR2 SVGAGI come from the germline V gene. The V end lost 6 bases, the J end lost 10 bases, and 18 bases lay between the germline ends. The CDR3 has 13 amino acids. The CDR3: CASRSRGKIRAFF. CDR3 bases: TGTGCCAGCAGATCCCGCGGTAAAATTCGAGCTTTCTTT.

The chain combines TRBV15 with TRBJ2-2; 7 bases map to TRBD1. The trim removed 0 bases at V and 7 bases at J, leaving 5 bases unmatched. The CDR3 spans 15 residues. CDR1 and CDR2 from the germline V gene are LNHNV and YYDKDF (reference sequence). CDR3 coding DNA: TGTGCCACCAGCAGAGACCGAGGGGGCGACGGGGAGCTGTTTTTT. This gives the protein CATSRDRGGDGELFF.

The rearrangement links TRBV5-6 to TRBJ2-3; the D gene is possibly TRBD2 (5 bases). The CDR3 loop spans 13 amino acids. Trimming removed 0 bases from V and 6 bases from J, with 8 bases in between. Germline V lookup: CDR1 SGHDT, CDR2 YYEEEE. This CDR3 is CASSLGSGDTQYF. The CDR3 DNA follows: TGTGCCAGCAGCTTGGGATCGGGGGATACGCAGTATTTT.

This chain links TRBV28 with TRBJ1-5; the D is unclear. The CDR3 consists of 15 residues. From germline, CDR1 is MDHEN and CDR2 SYDVKM. The ends were cut back, 2 bases at V and 7 bases at J, with 15 bases in the middle. The CDR3 coding sequence is TGTGCCAGCAGTTTAGGTCAGACTGAGCTGCAGCCCCAGCATTTT. Its protein is CASSLGQTELQPQHF.

The chain links TRBV18 to TRBJ2-7; no clear D. The CDR3 length is 13 residues. CDR1 and CDR2 from the germline V gene are KGHSH and LQKENI. V dropped 4 bases and J dropped 2 bases, with 9 bases sitting between them. CDR3 DNA sequence: TGTGCCAGCTCACTCCTTAGAACCTACGAGCAGTACTTC. Its translation: CASSLLRTYEQYF.

This rearrangement joins TRBV1 to TRBJ1-5. TRBV1 represents a pseudogene. The CDR3 has 15 amino acids. The CDR3 reads CTSVLKEGGYQPQHF. Here the CDR3 DNA reads TGCACCAGCGTTTTGAAGGAGGGTGGCTATCAGCCCCAGCATTTT.

This clone occurred once. This sequence joins TRBV7-3 and TRBJ2-1; 8 nucleotides agree with TRBD2. The CDR3 is made up of 14 amino acids. Germline V gives CDR1 SGHTA, CDR2 FQGTGA. Trimming cost V 6 bases and J 7 bases; bases outside gene matches: 8. CDR3 nucleotides: TGTGCCAGCAGTACAGAAGGCGGGAGGAATGAGCAGTTCTTC. It translates to CASSTEGGRNEQFF.

The rearrangement joins TRBV28 to TRBJ1-5, with TRBD1 as a possible D gene (5 bases). CDR3 length equals 16 residues. Per the germline V gene, CDR1 is MDHEN and CDR2 is SYDVKM. V lost 5 bases to trimming and J lost 6 bases, with 20 bases between them. The CDR3 DNA reads TGTGCCAGCAGTCCTCCTAGGCAGGGCTTGGGTCAGCCCCAGCATTTT. Translating it yields CASSPPRQGLGQPQHF. Variable domain in full (rest from reference TRBV28 and TRBJ1-5): DVKVTQSSRYLVKRTGEKVFLECVQDMDHENMFWYRQDPGLGLRLIYFSYDVKMKEKGDIPEGYSVSREKKERFSLILESASTNQTSMYLCASSPPRQGLGQPQHFGDGTRLSIL.

The V call is TRBV2, the J call TRBJ1-5; the D is unclear. The ends were cut back, 7 bases at V and 3 bases at J, with 13 bases in the middle. Germline values: CDR1 SNHLY, CDR2 FYNNEI. The CDR3 has 14 residues. The CDR3 coding sequence is TGTGCCAGCACCAGAGTACAGAACAATCAGCCCCAGCATTTT. Translating gives CASTRVQNNQPQHF.

The V and J genes are TRBV20-1 and TRBJ1-4; TRBD1 aligns across 10 bases. J lost 7 bases, V lost 3 bases, and 5 bases had no gene match. The germline gives CDR1 DFQATT, CDR2 SNEGSKA (reference sequence). The CDR3 consists of 14 residues. The CDR3 coding sequence is TGCAGTGCTAGTGGACAGGGGGTTAGTGAAAAACTGTTTTTT. As protein: CSASGQGVSEKLFF.

The CDR3 sequence: CAIILPGQGSYEQYF. The CDR3 bases are TGCGCCATCATCTTGCCGGGACAGGGGTCCTACGAGCAGTACTTC. The V call is TRBV10-2, the J call TRBJ2-7; 10 bases map to TRBD1. Germline assignment: CDR1 WSHSY and CDR2 SAAADI. The CDR3 extends over 15 amino acids. J lost 1 base, V lost 10 bases, and 10 bases had no gene match.

The genes are TRBV6-2 or TRBV6-3 and TRBJ1-1, with D perhaps TRBD1 (5 bases). Trimming left V 2 bases short and J 2 bases short, with 12 bases between. This CDR3 comprises 15 residues. Germline V gene lookup returns CDR1 MNHEY and CDR2 SVGEGT. The CDR3 DNA follows: TGTGCCAGCAGTTACCCCTCTACAGGTAACACTGAAGCTTTCTTT. Translation gives CASSYPSTGNTEAFF.

The gene calls are TRBV11-3 and TRBJ1-1; D might be TRBD1 (5 bases). This CDR3 region has 15 residues. Trimming removed 0 bases at V and 2 bases at J, with 10 bases between. Germline V lookup: CDR1 SGHNT, CDR2 YENEEA. The CDR3 reads CASSLDGQGNTEAFF. In nucleotides, the CDR3 is TGTGCCAGCAGCTTAGATGGGCAGGGAAACACTGAAGCTTTCTTT.

This chain connects TRBV29-1 to TRBJ1-2; no reliable D call. Trimming left V 4 bases short and J 2 bases short, with 11 bases between. Germline CDR1 and CDR2: SQVTM and ANQGSEA. The CDR3 length is 13 residues. In nucleotides, the CDR3 is TGCAGCGTTGGCGGCCTTGGCAACTATGGCTACACCTTC. Residues: CSVGGLGNYGYTF.

This sequence joins TRBV19 and TRBJ2-2; maybe TRBD1 (6 bases). The CDR3 consists of 14 residues. The V end lost 1 base, the J end lost 5 bases, and 8 bases lay between the germline ends. Per germline, CDR1 LNHDA and CDR2 SQIVND (reference sequence). The DNA for the CDR3 is TGTGCCAGTAGTATAGCAAGGGGGACCGGGGAGCTGTTTTTT. Its translation is CASSIARGTGELFF.

This clone was counted only a few times. This chain uses TRBV7-2 with TRBJ2-1, with D maybe TRBD2 (6 bases). CDR1 and CDR2 from the germline V gene are SGHTA and FQGNSA. Trimming removed 1 base from V and 6 bases from J, with 10 bases in between. The CDR3 is 14 residues long. CDR3 sequence: CASSLGSSVNEQFF. CDR3 DNA sequence: TGTGCCAGCAGCTTAGGGTCTAGCGTCAATGAGCAGTTCTTC.

This clone was recorded at least ten times. V usage is TRBV28 and J usage is TRBJ2-7; TRBD1 aligns across 9 bases. After removal of 5 bases from V and 5 bases from J, the junction contained 10 bases not matched to a gene. This CDR3 is 15 amino acids long. The germline V gene encodes CDR1 MDHEN and CDR2 SYDVKM. CDR3 protein: CASSIPGQGRHEQYF. CDR3 DNA: TGTGCCAGCAGTATACCGGGACAGGGAAGACACGAGCAGTACTTC.

The sample holds a few counts of this clone. The rearrangement uses TRBV2 and TRBJ1-1; D unresolved. This CDR3 is built from 12 residues. The germline V and J ends were trimmed by 0 bases and 8 bases, with 7 bases remaining between them. From germline, CDR1 is SNHLY and CDR2 FYNNEI. This chain's CDR3 is CASSEALREAFF. CDR3 in DNA: TGTGCCAGCAGTGAAGCGCTCAGGGAAGCTTTCTTT. The whole variable domain, remainder taken from reference TRBV2 and TRBJ1-1, is EPEVTQTPSHQVTQMGQEVILRCVPISNHLYFYWYRQILGQKVEFLVSFYNNEISEKSEIFDDQFSVERPDGSNFTLKIRSTKLEDSAMYFCASSEALREAFFGQGTRLTVV.

In regard to this clone: Other DNA sequences in the same sample also yield this CDR3. V gene TRBV5-4 combines with J gene TRBJ1-1; D is unresolved. The CDR3 loop spans 14 amino acids. The germline CDR1 and CDR2 sequences are SGHNT and YYREEE (reference sequence). Trimming shortened V by 1 base and J by 1 base, and 8 bases separated the two germline ends. Here the CDR3 DNA reads TGTGCCAGCAGCTTGTTACGAGGGAACACTGAAGCTTTCTTT. Its protein is CASSLLRGNTEAFF.

V is TRBV7-9 and J is TRBJ2-7; D is ambiguous. The CDR3 is 11 amino acids. V dropped 3 bases and J dropped 5 bases, with 5 bases sitting between them. The germline CDR1 and CDR2 sequences are SEHNR and FQNEAQ (reference sequence). The CDR3 sequence is CASSLFNEQYF. The DNA of the CDR3 is TGTGCCAGCAGCTTGTTCAACGAGCAGTACTTC.